The rows below give T cell receptor beta chains drawn from one sample of a study of graft-versus-host responses after intestinal transplantation. The assay was immunoSEQ multiplex PCR, and TCRdb's table has in-frame clones only and misses some. The sample shows 40,000 to 55,000 clones, about 90% of them seen only once. These TCRs' antigens remain unknown. Here the sequenced sample was unstimulated CD4+ T cells sorted from spleen or lymph node cells, taken before transplant. The origin of the receptors is a human donor who was the organ donor for an intestinal transplant. Each CDR3 is given with its conserved first and last residue. Fields, in order: D gene, J gene, V gene, CDR3 protein, CDR3 DNA. The D gene is left open where the match is weak.

>-|TRBJ2-3|TRBV7-2
CASSSAAATDTQYF
TGTGCCAGCAGCTCCGCCGCGGCCACAGATACGCAGTATTTT
>TRBD2|TRBJ2-6|TRBV10-3
CAISEKAGAESSGANVLTF
TGTGCCATCAGTGAGAAAGCGGGAGCTGAAAGCTCTGGGGCCAACGTCCTGACTTTC
>-|TRBJ1-1|TRBV16
CASSQKLEAFF
TGTGCCAGCAGCCAAAAACTTGAAGCTTTCTTT
>-|TRBJ1-2|TRBV4-2
CASSQGQANYGYTF
TGTGCCAGCAGCCAAGGACAGGCGAACTATGGCTACACCTTC
>TRBD2|TRBJ2-2|TRBV19
CASSQASFPGLNTGELFF
TGTGCCAGTAGTCAAGCCTCCTTCCCGGGACTAAACACCGGGGAGCTGTTTTTT
>TRBD1|TRBJ1-5|TRBV10-1
CASSPLRDSLHSNQPQHF
TGCGCCAGCAGCCCTCTCCGGGACAGCCTCCATAGCAATCAGCCCCAGCATTTT
>TRBD1|TRBJ1-1|TRBV4-1
CASSPGQVNTEAFF
TGCGCCAGCAGCCCAGGACAGGTTAACACTGAAGCTTTCTTT
>TRBD1|TRBJ1-2|TRBV7-2
CASSARTGVGYGYTF
TGTGCCAGCAGCGCGAGGACAGGGGTGGGCTATGGCTACACCTTC
>TRBD1|TRBJ2-7|TRBV28
CASSPGTDYYEQYF
TGTGCCAGCAGCCCCGGGACAGACTATTACGAGCAGTACTTC
>-|TRBJ2-3|TRBV5-8
CASSYGPGGTDTQYF
TGTGCCAGCTCCTACGGGCCGGGAGGCACAGATACGCAGTATTTT
>TRBD2|TRBJ2-7|TRBV4-2
CASRERAGGSYEQYF
TGTGCCAGCAGGGAGAGGGCGGGAGGCTCCTACGAGCAGTACTTC
>TRBD1|TRBJ1-1|TRBV11-2
CASSLGLGRGAEAFF
TGTGCCAGCAGCTTAGGATTGGGCAGGGGGGCTGAAGCTTTCTTT
>TRBD2|TRBJ2-5|TRBV28
CASSAASFRASGSQETQYF
TGTGCCAGCAGTGCGGCGTCTTTTCGGGCTAGCGGATCGCAAGAGACCCAGTACTTC
>-|TRBJ1-5|TRBV19
CASNDEGTYQPQHF
TGTGCCAGCAACGACGAGGGTACCTATCAGCCCCAGCATTTT